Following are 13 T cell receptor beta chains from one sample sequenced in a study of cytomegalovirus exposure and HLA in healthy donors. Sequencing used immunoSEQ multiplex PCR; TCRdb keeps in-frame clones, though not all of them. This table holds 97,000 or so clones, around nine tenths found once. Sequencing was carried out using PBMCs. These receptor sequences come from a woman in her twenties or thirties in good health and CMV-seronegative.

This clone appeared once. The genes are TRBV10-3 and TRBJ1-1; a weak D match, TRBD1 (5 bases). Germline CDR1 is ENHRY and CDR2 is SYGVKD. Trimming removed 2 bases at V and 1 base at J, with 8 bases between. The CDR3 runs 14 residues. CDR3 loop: CAISEVGGNTEAFF. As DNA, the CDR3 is TGTGCCATCAGTGAGGTGGGGGGGAACACTGAAGCTTTCTTT.

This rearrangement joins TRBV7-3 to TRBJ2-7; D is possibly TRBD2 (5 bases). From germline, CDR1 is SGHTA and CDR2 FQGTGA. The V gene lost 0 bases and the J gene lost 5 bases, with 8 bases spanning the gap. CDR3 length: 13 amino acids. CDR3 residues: CASSLTLRDEQYF. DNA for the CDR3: TGTGCCAGCAGCTTAACGTTGAGGGACGAGCAGTACTTC.

In DNA, the CDR3 is TGTGCCACCAGCAGAGATCTAGCGTCCTACGAGCAGTACTTC. Its protein is CATSRDLASYEQYF. This chain joins TRBV15 and TRBJ2-7; D possibly corresponds to TRBD2 (6 bases). The CDR3 length is 14 residues. CDR1 is LNHNV, CDR2 YYDKDF, per germline (reference sequence). V lost 0 bases and J lost 1, with 7 bases in between.

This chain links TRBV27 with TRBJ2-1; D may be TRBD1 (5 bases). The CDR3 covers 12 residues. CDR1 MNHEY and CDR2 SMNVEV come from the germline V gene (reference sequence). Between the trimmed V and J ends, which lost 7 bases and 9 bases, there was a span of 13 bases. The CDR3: CASNKGPGEQFF. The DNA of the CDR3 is TGTGCCAGCAATAAGGGGCCAGGTGAGCAGTTCTTC.

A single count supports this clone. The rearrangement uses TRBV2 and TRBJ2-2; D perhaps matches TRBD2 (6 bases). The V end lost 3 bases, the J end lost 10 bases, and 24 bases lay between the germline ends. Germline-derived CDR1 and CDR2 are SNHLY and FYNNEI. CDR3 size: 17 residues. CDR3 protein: CASSDTGTPRTGEELFF. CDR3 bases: TGTGCCAGCAGTGATACGGGGACTCCACGAACCGGCGAGGAGCTGTTTTTT. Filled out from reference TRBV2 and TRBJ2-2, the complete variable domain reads EPEVTQTPSHQVTQMGQEVILRCVPISNHLYFYWYRQILGQKVEFLVSFYNNEISEKSEIFDDQFSVERPDGSNFTLKIRSTKLEDSAMYFCASSDTGTPRTGEELFFGEGSRLTVL.

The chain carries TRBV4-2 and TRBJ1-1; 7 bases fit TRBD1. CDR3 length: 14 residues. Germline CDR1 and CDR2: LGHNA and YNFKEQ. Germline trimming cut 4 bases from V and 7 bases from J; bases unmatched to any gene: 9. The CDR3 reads CASSPRQGLVEAFF. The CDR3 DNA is TGTGCCAGCAGCCCAAGACAGGGCCTAGTTGAAGCTTTCTTT.

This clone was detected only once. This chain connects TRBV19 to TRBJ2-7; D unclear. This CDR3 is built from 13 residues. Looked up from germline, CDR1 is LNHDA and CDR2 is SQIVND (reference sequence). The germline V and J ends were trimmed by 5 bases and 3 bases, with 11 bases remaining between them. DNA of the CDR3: TGTGCCAGTAGTGTTACTACACTCTACGAGCAGTACTTC. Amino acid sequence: CASSVTTLYEQYF.

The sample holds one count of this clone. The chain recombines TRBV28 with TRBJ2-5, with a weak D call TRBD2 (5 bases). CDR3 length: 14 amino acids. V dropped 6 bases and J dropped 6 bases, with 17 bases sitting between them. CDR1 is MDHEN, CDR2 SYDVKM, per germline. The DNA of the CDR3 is TGTGCCAGCAGCGTGTTTCGGGGAAGGCAGACCCAGTACTTC. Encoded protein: CASSVFRGRQTQYF.

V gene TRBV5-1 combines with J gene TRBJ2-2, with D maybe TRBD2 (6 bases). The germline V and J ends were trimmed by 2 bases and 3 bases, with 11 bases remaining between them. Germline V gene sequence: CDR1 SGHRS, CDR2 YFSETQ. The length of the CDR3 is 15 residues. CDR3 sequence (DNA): TGCGCCAGCAGCTTATGGGGGGAGGACACCGGGGAGCTGTTTTTT. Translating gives CASSLWGEDTGELFF.

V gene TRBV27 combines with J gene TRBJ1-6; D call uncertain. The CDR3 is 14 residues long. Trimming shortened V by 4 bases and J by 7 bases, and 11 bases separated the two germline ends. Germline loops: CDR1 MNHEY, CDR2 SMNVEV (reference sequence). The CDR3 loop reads CASSSPSPNSPLHF. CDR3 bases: TGTGCCAGCAGTTCCCCGAGTCCGAATTCACCCCTCCACTTT.

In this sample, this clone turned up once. Here the CDR3 DNA reads TGCAGTGCTAGTCGCACCGGGGAGCTGTTTTTT. The encoded protein is CSASRTGELFF. The chain carries TRBV20-1 and TRBJ2-2; D is unresolved. Germline CDR1 reads DFQATT; CDR2 reads SNEGSKA (reference sequence). V shed 3 bases and J shed 4 bases, with 3 bases lying between them. The CDR3 covers 11 residues.

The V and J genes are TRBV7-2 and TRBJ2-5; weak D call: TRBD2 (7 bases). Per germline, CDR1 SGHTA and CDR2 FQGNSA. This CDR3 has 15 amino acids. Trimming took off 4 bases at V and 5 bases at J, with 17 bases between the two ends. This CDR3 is CASSSYPGEGETQYF. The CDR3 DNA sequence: TGTGCCAGCAGCTCGTACCCAGGGGAGGGGGAGACCCAGTACTTC.

The CDR3 is CASGPLAGGGEQFF. The CDR3 coding sequence is TGTGCCAGCGGCCCACTAGCGGGGGGGGGTGAGCAGTTCTTC. The chain carries TRBV27 and TRBJ2-1; 13 bases match TRBD2. Germline assignment: CDR1 MNHEY and CDR2 SMNVEV (reference sequence). CDR3 length equals 14 residues. V lost 8 bases and J lost 9; bases outside the gene matches: 7.